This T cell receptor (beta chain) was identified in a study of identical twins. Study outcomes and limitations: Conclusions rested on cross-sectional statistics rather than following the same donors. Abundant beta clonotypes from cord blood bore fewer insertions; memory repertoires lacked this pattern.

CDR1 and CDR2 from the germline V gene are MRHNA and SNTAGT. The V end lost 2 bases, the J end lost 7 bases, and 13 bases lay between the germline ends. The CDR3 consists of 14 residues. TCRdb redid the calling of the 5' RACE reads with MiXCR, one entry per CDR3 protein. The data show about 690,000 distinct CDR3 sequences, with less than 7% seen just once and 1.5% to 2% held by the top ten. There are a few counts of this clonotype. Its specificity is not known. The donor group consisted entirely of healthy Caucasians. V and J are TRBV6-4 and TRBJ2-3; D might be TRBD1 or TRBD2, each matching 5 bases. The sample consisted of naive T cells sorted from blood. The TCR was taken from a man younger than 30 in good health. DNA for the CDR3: TGTGCCAGCAGTGACCGGAGAGAGGGGAATACGCAGTATTTT. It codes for CASSDRREGNTQYF.